These 21 T cell receptor beta chains were sequenced from one sample in a study of metastatic and nonmetastatic thyroid tumors. TCRdb re-called the PCR reads through MiXCR. Of roughly 14,000 clones listed, 23% are singletons. Patients had received no treatment of any kind before thyroid surgery. Sequenced input: blood. The receptors originated from a female donor with papillary thyroid cancer or a benign thyroid nodule (not recorded which). Some clones in this sample may be carry-over from other donors' samples.

In its sample, this clone ranks as medium-sized. V gene TRBV6-1 combines with J gene TRBJ2-3, with D perhaps being TRBD1 or TRBD2 (6 bases each). The germline V gene encodes CDR1 MNHNS and CDR2 SASEGT. This CDR3 has 17 residues. V lost 2 bases to trimming and J lost 5 bases, with 20 bases between them. The CDR3 loop is CASSELGVGGWGDTQYF. CDR3 sequence (DNA): TGTGCCAGCAGTGAACTGGGTGTGGGGGGCTGGGGAGATACGCAGTATTTT.

The sample holds a few counts of this clone. The genes are TRBV6-1 and TRBJ2-2; D gene uncertain. The V end was cut by 4 bases, the J end by 1 base, with 13 bases between. The CDR3 is made up of 16 amino acids. Germline lookup yields CDR1 MNHNS and CDR2 SASEGT. The CDR3 coding sequence is TGTGCCAGCAGTGTTTCTGGGGTCTTGAACACCGGGGAGCTGTTTTTT. Encoded protein: CASSVSGVLNTGELFF.

As concerns this clone: This may stem from a read error, because a much larger clone lies one nucleotide away. The V gene is TRBV3-1, the J gene TRBJ2-5; TRBD1 might be the D (5 bases). V was cut by 4 bases and J by 7 bases, with 22 bases left in between. Germline CDR1 is LGHDT and CDR2 is YNNKEL (reference sequence). The CDR3 is 16 amino acids. CDR3 in amino acids: CASSRTGTNRRGTQYF. As DNA, the CDR3 is TGTGCCAGCAGCCGCACCGGTACTAATAGAAGGGGGACCCAGTACTTC.

Ten or more counts support this clone. The rearrangement links TRBV7-8 to TRBJ1-1, with D uncertain. The V gene lost 4 bases and the J gene lost 1 base, with 10 bases spanning the gap. Germline V gene lookup returns CDR1 SGHVS and CDR2 FQNEAQ. This CDR3 is built from 14 residues. The CDR3 sequence is CASSSYDTNTEAFF. CDR3 sequence (DNA): TGTGCCAGCAGCTCTTACGATACGAACACTGAAGCTTTCTTT.

This clone qualifies as medium-sized. The chain has TRBV6-5 and TRBJ1-1, with D perhaps matching TRBD1 (5 bases). Germline V CDR1 and CDR2: MNHEY, SVGAGI. The CDR3 loop spans 15 amino acids. V was trimmed by 0 bases and J by 5 bases, leaving 13 bases between them. The CDR3: CASSYSVPGRTEAFF. The DNA of the CDR3 is TGTGCCAGCAGTTACTCGGTTCCGGGGCGGACTGAAGCTTTCTTT.

This clone is labeled as medium-sized. The rearrangement joins TRBV30 to TRBJ1-2; D gene unclear. The CDR3 has 11 residues. The V and J ends lost 8 bases and 8 bases respectively, with 15 bases between them. In germline, CDR1 is GTSNPN, CDR2 SVGIG (reference sequence). The CDR3 DNA follows: TGTGCCCGGGGATACATGGGCGGCTACACCTTC. This codes for CARGYMGGYTF. The entire variable domain, with the rest obtained from reference TRBV30 and TRBJ1-2, is as follows: SQTIHQWPATLVQPVGSPLSLECTVEGTSNPNLYWYRQAAGRGLQLLFYSVGIGQISSEVPQNLSASRPQDRQFILSSKKLLLSDSGFYLCARGYMGGYTFGSGTRLTVV.

J is TRBJ2-7 and V is TRBV11-2; D unclear. Germline values: CDR1 SGHAT, CDR2 FQNNGV. Trimming removed 4 bases from V and 5 bases from J, with 12 bases in between. The CDR3 sequence is 13 residues long. The CDR3 bases are TGTGCCAGCAGCTCAGGACGGCGAGACGAGCAGTACTTC. Amino acid sequence: CASSSGRRDEQYF.

The rearrangement joins TRBV9 to TRBJ2-5, with D unclear. Per the germline V gene, CDR1 is SGDLS and CDR2 is YYNGEE. V lost 4 bases, J lost 4 bases, and 5 bases lay in between. The CDR3 contains 11 residues. Written as DNA, the CDR3 is TGTGCCAGCAGCAGAGGAGAGACCCAGTACTTC. Its protein is CASSRGETQYF.

This clone was seen ten or more times. The CDR3 nucleotides read TGTGCCAGCAGCTTATCCAACTTTGGCGAAAAACTGTTTTTT. Residues: CASSLSNFGEKLFF. This chain uses TRBV7-9 with TRBJ1-4; D unresolved. The germline V gene encodes CDR1 SEHNR and CDR2 FQNEAQ (reference sequence). CDR3 length: 14 amino acids. V was pared by 2 bases and J by 8 bases, with 12 bases between. The full variable domain, in which reference TRBV7-9 and TRBJ1-4 provide the parts outside the CDR3, is DTGVSQNPRHKITKRGQNVTFRCDPISEHNRLYWYRQTLGQGPEFLTYFQNEAQLEKSRLLSDRFSAERPKGSFSTLEIQRTEQGDSAMYLCASSLSNFGEKLFFGSGTQLSVL.

This clone was observed at least ten times. This CDR3 reads CASSFGGQGGEQFF. CDR3 in DNA: TGCGCCAGCAGCTTCGGGGGACAGGGTGGGGAGCAGTTCTTC. V is TRBV5-1 and J is TRBJ2-1, with 9 bases matching TRBD1. This CDR3 spans 14 amino acids. Germline V gives CDR1 SGHRS, CDR2 YFSETQ. Trimming removed 2 bases from V and 10 bases from J; junction bases left unmatched: 7.

The genes are TRBV5-6 and TRBJ2-2, with D tentatively TRBD1 or TRBD2 (6 bases each). The germline gives CDR1 SGHDT, CDR2 YYEEEE. Trimming took 5 bases from V and 7 from J, leaving 15 bases between them. The CDR3 sequence is 14 residues long. CDR3 loop: CASRMRGDGGELFF. The CDR3 DNA follows: TGTGCCAGCAGGATGAGGGGGGACGGCGGGGAGCTGTTTTTT. The complete variable domain, with remaining parts taken from reference TRBV5-6 and TRBJ2-2, reads DAGVTQSPTHLIKTRGQQVTLRCSPKSGHDTVSWYQQALGQGPQFIFQYYEEEERQRGNFPDRFSGHQFPNYSSELNVNALLLGDSALYLCASRMRGDGGELFFGEGSRLTVL.

The J gene is TRBJ1-5, the V gene TRBV19; D might be TRBD1 (6 bases). Germline assignment: CDR1 LNHDA and CDR2 SQIVND (reference sequence). V gave up 6 bases and J gave up 4 bases, with 13 bases separating them. CDR3 size: 14 residues. In DNA form, the CDR3 reads TGTGCCAGTAGCGTAACAGGGCTGAATCAGCCCCAGCATTTT. This codes for CASSVTGLNQPQHF.

Many counts were recorded for this clone. The V gene is TRBV7-2, the J gene TRBJ2-3; 10 nucleotides agree with TRBD2. With 5 bases clipped from V and 2 bases from J, the junction kept 10 bases outside the gene matches. Germline V gene lookup returns CDR1 SGHTA and CDR2 FQGNSA. The CDR3 extends over 17 amino acids. The CDR3 DNA reads as TGTGCCAGCAGCCCTCTAAGCGGGAGGGTCGACACAGATACGCAGTATTTT. As protein: CASSPLSGRVDTDTQYF.

Sample share makes this clone medium-sized (0.01 to 0.1%). The chain is built from TRBV6-2 or TRBV6-3 and TRBJ1-5; TRBD1 matches at 9 bases. V trimming: 6 bases; J trimming: 6 bases; junction bases outside the gene matches: 9. CDR1 and CDR2 from the germline V gene are MNHEY and SVGEGT. CDR3 size: 15 residues. The chain's CDR3 is CASRHPTGGGQPQHF. The CDR3 DNA reads as TGTGCCAGCAGGCATCCGACAGGGGGTGGTCAGCCCCAGCATTTT.

This clone was counted many times. J is TRBJ2-1 and V is TRBV5-1; TRBD2 matches 10 bases. Germline-derived CDR1 and CDR2 are SGHRS and YFSETQ. Trimming at V came to 2 bases and at J to 5 bases, leaving 4 bases not matched to a gene. This CDR3 is 15 amino acids long. The DNA of the CDR3 is TGCGCCAGCAGCTTAACTAGCGGGGCAAACAATGAGCAGTTCTTC. It is translated as CASSLTSGANNEQFF.

This clone was counted many times. This specimen includes other DNA sequences encoding the same CDR3. The chain carries TRBV7-8 and TRBJ2-2, with 9 bases identical to TRBD2. The V and J ends lost 1 base and 8 bases, in that order; junction bases with no gene match: 8. The CDR3 length is 16 residues. From germline, CDR1 is SGHVS and CDR2 FQNEAQ. The CDR3 nucleotides read TGTGCCAGCAGCTTAGATGGCGGGGGGGCCCCAGGGGAGCTGTTTTTT. Translating it yields CASSLDGGGAPGELFF.

Comments on this clone: At one boundary the junction diverges from the germline segment, which might be a read error. The V and J genes are TRBV12-3 or TRBV12-4 and TRBJ1-1; a weak D match, TRBD1 (6 bases). CDR3 size: 14 residues. The CDR3: CASILWTANTEAFF. CDR3 bases: TGTGCCAGCATTTTATGGACAGCGAACACTGAAGCTTTCTTT.

The chain employs TRBV11-2 and TRBJ1-1; 9 nucleotides line up with TRBD1. This CDR3 contains 19 residues. CDR1 is SGHAT, CDR2 FQNNGV, per germline. V dropped 6 bases and J dropped 1; count of bases not matched to a gene: 18. The CDR3 region is CASSSIFPPGQGPNTEAFF. The CDR3 DNA reads as TGTGCCAGCAGTTCCATATTCCCCCCCGGACAGGGGCCGAACACTGAAGCTTTCTTT. The complete variable domain, with remaining parts taken from reference TRBV11-2 and TRBJ1-1, reads EAGVAQSPRYKIIEKRQSVAFWCNPISGHATLYWYQQILGQGPKLLIQFQNNGVVDDSQLPKDRFSAERLKGVDSTLKIQPAKLEDSAVYLCASSSIFPPGQGPNTEAFFGQGTRLTVV.

This clone was detected ten times or more. The V and J genes are TRBV20-1 and TRBJ1-2, with 11 positions matching TRBD1. Per germline, CDR1 DFQATT and CDR2 SNEGSKA (reference sequence). The CDR3 has 14 amino acids. V trimming: 4 bases; J trimming: 3 bases; junction bases outside the gene matches: 4. The CDR3 DNA reads TGCAGTGCTACACCGGGACAGGGGGACTATGGCTACACCTTC. This gives the protein CSATPGQGDYGYTF.

This sequence joins TRBV7-2 and TRBJ2-1, with 14 bases aligning to TRBD2. V trimming: 5 bases; J trimming: 9 bases; junction bases outside the gene matches: 6. The CDR3 is 15 amino acids. The V gene's germline CDR1 is SGHTA and CDR2 FQGNSA. CDR3 in DNA: TGTGCCAGCAGCAGGGGACTAGCGGGAGAGGGTGAGCAGTTCTTC. It encodes CASSRGLAGEGEQFF. Complete variable domain (other parts from reference TRBV7-2 and TRBJ2-1): GAGVSQSPSNKVTEKGKDVELRCDPISGHTALYWYRQSLGQGLEFLIYFQGNSAPDKSGLPSDRFSAERTGGSVSTLTIQRTQQEDSAVYLCASSRGLAGEGEQFFGPGTRLTVL.

This clone was picked up many times. The chain recombines TRBV10-2 with TRBJ2-3; 11 bases align to TRBD2. V shed 3 bases, J shed 4 bases, and the junction held 3 bases outside the gene matches. Germline V gene lookup returns CDR1 WSHSY and CDR2 SAAADI. The CDR3 totals 15 residues. Here the CDR3 reads CASSETSGGADTQYF. Here the CDR3 DNA reads TGCGCCAGCAGTGAAACTAGCGGGGGAGCAGATACGCAGTATTTT.